The 27 T cell receptor beta chains presented below share a single source sample, sequenced in a study of CD8+ T cells in alopecia areata. Following RNA extraction, reverse transcription yielded cDNA that acted as the sequencing template. Using immunoSEQ multiplex PCR, the repertoire was profiled, and TCRdb retains in-frame clones only, with some absent. Of 150,000 to 200,000 clones in the sample, around 51% are singletons; the top ten hold 10%. Treatment given: oral pan-JAK inhibitor, 5-10 mg twice daily. Sequencing was performed on CD8+ T cells sorted from blood, taken at roughly week 52, from a patient treated with tofacitinib. The receptors were gathered from a human donor with alopecia areata.

In its sample, this clone was seen a few times. The gene calls are TRBV13 and TRBJ2-2; D perhaps matches TRBD1 (6 bases). The CDR3 consists of 15 residues. Germline-derived CDR1 and CDR2 are PRHDT and FYEKMQ (reference sequence). Trimming removed 0 bases from V and 1 base from J, with 6 bases in between. CDR3 nucleotide sequence: TGTGCCAGCAGCTTAGGACAGGGGAACACCGGGGAGCTGTTTTTT. Its translation: CASSLGQGNTGELFF.

The chain employs TRBV7-8 and TRBJ2-5; 9 nucleotides agree with TRBD1. This CDR3 has 17 residues. The V segment lost 3 bases and the J segment 3 bases; nucleotides outside the gene matches: 11. Germline lookup yields CDR1 SGHVS and CDR2 FQNEAQ. In nucleotides, the CDR3 is TGTGCCAGCAGCTTCGCCTCGGGACAGGGACTAAAAGAGACCCAGTACTTC. Its translation is CASSFASGQGLKETQYF.

The CDR3 loop is CASSYSWNNEQFF. The CDR3 nucleotides read TGTGCCAGCAGTTACTCTTGGAACAATGAGCAGTTCTTC. V is TRBV6-5 and J is TRBJ2-1, with no clear D. V lost 0 bases, J lost 5 bases, and 5 bases lay in between. Germline CDR1 MNHEY, CDR2 SVGAGI. The CDR3 covers 13 residues.

A note on this clone: A junction boundary mismatches the germline segment, possibly from a read error. CDR3 sequence reads: CASSYQGTQYF. The CDR3 coding sequence is TGTGCCAGCAGTTACCAAGGGACCCAGTACTTC. V and J are TRBV6-5 and TRBJ2-5; D gene uncertain. CDR3 length: 11 residues. Germline lookup yields CDR1 MNHEY and CDR2 SVGAGI.

V usage is TRBV30 and J usage is TRBJ1-3; D is undetermined. CDR3 length: 12 amino acids. CDR1 is GTSNPN and CDR2 is SVGIG in the germline V gene (reference sequence). V lost 2 bases and J 4 bases, leaving 6 bases between the germline ends. CDR3 bases: TGTGCCTGGAGTCAGTCAGGAAACACCATATATTTT. It translates to CAWSQSGNTIYF.

The chain employs TRBV27 and TRBJ2-7, with D tentatively TRBD1 (5 bases). V lost 4 bases and J lost 2, with 12 bases in between. Per germline, CDR1 MNHEY and CDR2 SMNVEV (reference sequence). The CDR3 runs to 14 residues. In DNA form, the CDR3 reads TGTGCCAGCAGTTACCTGGACAATACCTACGAGCAGTACTTC. Amino acids: CASSYLDNTYEQYF.

V and J are TRBV11-2 and TRBJ2-5, with D hard to call. Germline V gene data show CDR1 as SGHAT and CDR2 as FQNNGV. V was pared by 0 bases and J by 2 bases, with 7 bases between. CDR3 size: 14 residues. Here the CDR3 DNA reads TGTGCCAGCAGCTTAGAGTCAGCGCAAGAGACCCAGTACTTC. It translates to CASSLESAQETQYF.

The chain's CDR3 is CSVEDARGDTEAFF. The CDR3 DNA sequence: TGCAGCGTTGAAGATGCCCGGGGGGACACTGAAGCTTTCTTT. The gene calls are TRBV29-1 and TRBJ1-1, with a weak D call TRBD1 (5 bases). The CDR3 contains 14 residues. Trimming took 0 bases from V and 3 from J, leaving 11 bases between them. Germline loops: CDR1 SQVTM, CDR2 ANQGSEA.

This clone has at least ten counts. The chain uses TRBV7-2 and TRBJ2-2; no definite D call. The germline CDR1 and CDR2 sequences are SGHTA and FQGNSA. This CDR3 spans 16 amino acids. V gave up 3 bases and J gave up 3 bases, with 14 bases separating them. CDR3 amino acids: CASSFSWGPYTGELFF. The CDR3 region has the DNA TGTGCCAGCAGCTTTAGTTGGGGTCCGTACACCGGGGAGCTGTTTTTT.

This clone was counted a single time. This chain joins TRBV7-9 and TRBJ1-5; D is unresolved. This CDR3 comprises 16 residues. Trimming cost V 1 base and J 2 bases, with 12 bases left between them. The V gene's germline CDR1 is SEHNR and CDR2 FQNEAQ (reference sequence). The CDR3: CASSLDVGLGNQPQHF. The CDR3 DNA reads TGTGCCAGCAGCTTAGACGTAGGGTTAGGCAATCAGCCCCAGCATTTT.

This clone has only a few counts. J is TRBJ2-3 and V is TRBV30, with D perhaps matching TRBD2 (6 bases). The CDR3 loop spans 17 amino acids. Trimming stripped 3 bases from V and 4 bases from J, with 23 bases between. Germline V lookup: CDR1 GTSNPN, CDR2 SVGIG (reference sequence). The CDR3 DNA reads as TGTGCCTGGAGCGACATCCCCGGGACTCTCGTTCCAGATACGCAGTATTTT. It codes for CAWSDIPGTLVPDTQYF.

The chain is built from TRBV5-4 and TRBJ1-1, with 8 bases fitting TRBD1. The CDR3 totals 14 residues. J gave up 10 bases and V 2 bases, and 10 bases lay outside the gene matches. CDR1 is SGHNT, CDR2 YYREEE, per germline (reference sequence). CDR3 sequence reads: CASSFDRGVHLAFF. CDR3 coding DNA: TGTGCCAGCAGCTTTGACAGGGGTGTACACTTAGCTTTCTTT.

The V and J genes are TRBV9 and TRBJ2-4, with D perhaps matching TRBD2 (6 bases). The CDR3 totals 16 residues. Per germline, CDR1 SGDLS and CDR2 YYNGEE. The germline V and J ends were trimmed by 1 base and 0 bases, with 11 bases remaining between them. The DNA for the CDR3 is TGTGCCAGCAGCGTAAGCTCCGGGGGAGCCAAAAACATTCAGTACTTC. Amino acid sequence: CASSVSSGGAKNIQYF.

The chain links TRBV6-5 to TRBJ2-5; 9 nucleotides align to TRBD2. CDR1 and CDR2 from the germline V gene are MNHEY and SVGAGI. This CDR3 has 15 residues. V dropped 5 bases and J dropped 2; count of bases not matched to a gene: 6. As DNA, the CDR3 is TGTGCCAGCAGTACTTTCCTAGCGGGGCAAGAGACCCAGTACTTC. Its translation: CASSTFLAGQETQYF.

This chain links TRBV13 with TRBJ2-1; no clear D. The CDR3 has 13 amino acids. The germline V gene encodes CDR1 PRHDT and CDR2 FYEKMQ (reference sequence). Trimming took off 2 bases at V and 3 bases at J, with 5 bases between the two ends. CDR3 DNA: TGTGCCAGCAGCTTAACTGGCTACAATGAGCAGTTCTTC. Residues: CASSLTGYNEQFF.

This clone was counted a few times. The chain couples TRBV19 to TRBJ1-5; D is ambiguous. From germline, CDR1 is LNHDA and CDR2 SQIVND (reference sequence). There are 14 residues in the CDR3. V dropped 7 bases and J dropped 3 bases, with 13 bases sitting between them. CDR3 DNA sequence: TGTGCCAGTAAGGCGCAGTGGGTCAATCAGCCCCAGCATTTT. Translated: CASKAQWVNQPQHF.

This clone appeared a few times. The chain combines TRBV6-6 with TRBJ2-2, with 8 bases aligning to TRBD1. Germline CDR1 MNHNY, CDR2 SVGAGI (reference sequence). The V and J ends lost 5 bases and 7 bases, in that order; junction bases with no gene match: 6. The CDR3 consists of 14 residues. This CDR3 reads CASSLDRGGGELFF. In DNA form, the CDR3 reads TGTGCCAGCAGTCTCGACAGGGGAGGCGGGGAGCTGTTTTTT.

This clone has just a few counts. The chain joins TRBV9 to TRBJ1-5; no clear D gene. Per the germline V gene, CDR1 is SGDLS and CDR2 is YYNGEE. The V and J ends lost 3 bases and 0 bases respectively, with 10 bases between them. This CDR3 spans 15 amino acids. This CDR3 is CASSAGGSSNQPQHF. CDR3 sequence (DNA): TGTGCCAGCAGCGCCGGAGGCTCTAGCAATCAGCCCCAGCATTTT.

V is TRBV6-5 and J is TRBJ1-5; D is unclear. V lost 4 bases and J 4 bases, leaving 11 bases between the germline ends. This CDR3 spans 14 amino acids. Germline assignment: CDR1 MNHEY and CDR2 SVGAGI. The chain's CDR3 is CASSSEGRNQPQHF. The DNA for the CDR3 is TGTGCCAGCAGTTCAGAAGGGAGGAATCAGCCCCAGCATTTT.

In its sample, this clone was seen a few times. The chain joins TRBV15 to TRBJ2-7; a possible D gene is TRBD1 (6 bases). The germline CDR1 and CDR2 sequences are LNHNV and YYDKDF (reference sequence). With 8 bases removed from V and 2 bases from J, the gap between germline ends came to 16 bases. CDR3 length equals 14 residues. CDR3 DNA: TGTGCCACCGGGACGGGGACATCGGCCTACGAGCAGTACTTC. It translates to CATGTGTSAYEQYF. The whole variable domain, remainder taken from reference TRBV15 and TRBJ2-7, is DAMVIQNPRYQVTQFGKPVTLSCSQTLNHNVMYWYQQKSSQAPKLLFHYYDKDFNNEADTPDNFQSRRPNTSFCFLDIRSPGLGDTAMYLCATGTGTSAYEQYFGPGTRLTVT.

This clone was detected ten times or more. The chain has TRBV4-1 and TRBJ1-2, with a weak D call TRBD1 (5 bases). The ends were cut back, 0 bases at V and 2 bases at J, with 7 bases in the middle. The CDR3 runs 14 residues. CDR1 MGHRA and CDR2 YSYEKL come from the germline V gene. This chain's CDR3 is CASSQETANYGYTF. CDR3 nucleotides: TGCGCCAGCAGCCAAGAGACAGCGAACTATGGCTACACCTTC.

This clone came up a few times. The chain recombines TRBV5-4 with TRBJ1-1; TRBD1 aligns across 7 bases. This CDR3 is built from 14 residues. The trim removed 4 bases at V and 3 bases at J, leaving 6 bases unmatched. Germline values: CDR1 SGHNT, CDR2 YYREEE (reference sequence). This CDR3 reads CASSRRGIDTEAFF. CDR3 bases: TGTGCCAGCAGCCGCAGGGGGATTGACACTGAAGCTTTCTTT. Using reference TRBV5-4 and TRBJ1-1 for the parts outside the CDR3, the full variable domain is ETGVTQSPTHLIKTRGQQVTLRCSSQSGHNTVSWYQQALGQGPQFIFQYYREEENGRGNFPPRFSGLQFPNYSSELNVNALELDDSALYLCASSRRGIDTEAFFGQGTRLTVV.

This sequence joins TRBV5-1 and TRBJ2-5; TRBD1 matches at 7 bases. Germline-derived CDR1 and CDR2 are SGHRS and YFSETQ. With 4 bases clipped from V and 1 base from J, the junction kept 7 bases outside the gene matches. The CDR3 runs 15 residues. The CDR3 region is CASSQPGTAQETQYF. CDR3 coding DNA: TGCGCCAGCAGCCAACCGGGGACAGCCCAAGAGACCCAGTACTTC.

The V and J genes are TRBV4-1 and TRBJ2-7; the D is unclear. Between the trimmed V and J ends, which lost 2 bases and 1 base, there was a span of 12 bases. Germline CDR1 MGHRA, CDR2 YSYEKL. CDR3 length: 15 residues. The CDR3, as DNA: TGCGCCAGCAGCCAAAATACAGACTCGTCCTACGAGCAGTACTTC. Protein sequence: CASSQNTDSSYEQYF.

This clone was seen more than once but under ten times. The V and J genes are TRBV30 and TRBJ2-3, with a tentative D call TRBD1 (7 bases). The CDR3 covers 16 residues. The V gene's germline CDR1 is GTSNPN and CDR2 SVGIG (reference sequence). V was cut by 2 bases and J by 5 bases, with 20 bases left in between. CDR3: CAWSSPRGELLDTQYF. The CDR3 DNA is TGTGCCTGGAGTTCCCCCAGGGGGGAGTTATTAGATACGCAGTATTTT.

The chain recombines TRBV7-2 with TRBJ1-1; TRBD1 might be the D (5 bases). Germline CDR1 is SGHTA and CDR2 is FQGNSA. The CDR3 is 11 residues long. Trimming removed 5 bases from V and 6 bases from J, with 7 bases in between. CDR3 bases: TGTGCCAGCAGCATGGGACCTGAAGCTTTCTTT. This translates into CASSMGPEAFF.

V usage is TRBV6-5 and J usage is TRBJ2-2; D is undetermined. The germline V gene has CDR1 MNHEY and CDR2 SVGAGI. Trimming took 8 bases from V and 6 from J, leaving 19 bases between them. CDR3 length: 15 residues. CDR3 in amino acids: CASFSVPPVAGELFF. The CDR3 DNA reads as TGTGCCAGCTTCAGCGTTCCCCCGGTCGCCGGGGAGCTGTTTTTT.